These 30 T cell receptor beta chains share one sample of origin, sequenced in a study of T-cell reconstitution after alpha-beta-depleted transplantation in children. Researchers prepared the TCRbeta library using unique molecular identifiers, the study reports. TCRdb itself ran the PCR reads through MiXCR, one entry per CDR3 protein. The repertoire holds roughly 300,000 distinct CDR3 sequences, with under 14% as singletons. Source: peripheral blood, taken 180 days after TCRalphabeta/CD19-depleted stem cell transplant. These receptors originate from a male patient between 2 and 9 years old who had a stem cell transplant for chronic granulomatous disease, so the T cells may come from the graft donor.

This clonotype has ten or more counts. The CDR3 loop reads CASRVEGGAEQYF. DNA for the CDR3: TGTGCCAGCAGGGTGGAGGGAGGAGCCGAGCAGTACTTC. The genes are TRBV2 and TRBJ2-7, with TRBD2 as a possible D gene (6 bases). V lost 6 bases and J lost 6, with 15 bases in between. Germline V gene data show CDR1 as SNHLY and CDR2 as FYNNEI. The CDR3 sequence is 13 residues long.

This clonotype has at least ten counts. V gene TRBV20-1 combines with J gene TRBJ2-1, with 9 bases lining up with TRBD1. The CDR3 has 13 residues. V was pared by 1 base and J by 5 bases, with 0 bases of the junction left unmatched. CDR1 is DFQATT and CDR2 is SNEGSKA in the germline V gene (reference sequence). CDR3 nucleotides: TGCAGTGCTAGAGGGGACAGGGACAATGAGCAGTTCTTC. Protein product: CSARGDRDNEQFF.

This clonotype was recorded at least ten times. The rearrangement uses TRBV7-2 and TRBJ2-7, with a tentative D call TRBD2 (6 bases). V was pared by 5 bases and J by 2 bases, with 16 bases between. The germline CDR1 and CDR2 sequences are SGHTA and FQGNSA. The CDR3 contains 15 residues. CDR3 loop: CASSPVAELTYEQYF. The CDR3 bases are TGTGCCAGCAGCCCTGTAGCGGAACTCACCTACGAGCAGTACTTC.

This clonotype has a handful of counts. An end of the junction differs from the germline gene, which may be a read error. The rearrangement links TRBV20-1 to TRBJ2-7, with 10 bases fitting TRBD1. Per germline, CDR1 DFQATT and CDR2 SNEGSKA (reference sequence). CDR3 size: 17 residues. The CDR3 DNA is TGCTGTGCTAGAGGTTACAGACGACAGGGGGCGCTTTACGAGCAGTACTTC. This gives the protein CCARGYRRQGALYEQYF.

This clonotype has at least ten counts. The chain carries TRBV20-1 and TRBJ1-2; D might be TRBD1 (5 bases). The CDR3 loop spans 13 amino acids. CDR1 is DFQATT, CDR2 SNEGSKA, per germline (reference sequence). V shed 5 bases and J shed 6 bases, with 16 bases lying between them. CDR3 sequence (DNA): TGCAGTGCTCCCCGTCGGGGCCAAGATGGCTACACCTTC. Residues: CSAPRRGQDGYTF.

The chain couples TRBV7-9 to TRBJ2-7; 13 positions agree with TRBD2. V trimming: 4 bases; J trimming: 1 base; junction bases outside the gene matches: 4. The CDR3 is made up of 16 amino acids. CDR1 and CDR2 from the germline V gene are SEHNR and FQNEAQ (reference sequence). The CDR3 here is CASSSTSGRPSYEQYF. CDR3 bases: TGTGCCAGCAGCTCGACTAGCGGGAGGCCTTCCTACGAGCAGTACTTC.

This clonotype was observed many times. CDR3 sequence: CASSISGASGDEQYF. CDR3 nucleotide sequence: TGTGCCAGCAGCATTAGCGGGGCTAGCGGCGACGAGCAGTACTTC. This chain links TRBV7-8 with TRBJ2-7; 8 bases align to TRBD2. CDR3 length: 15 residues. Germline trimming cut 5 bases from V and 5 bases from J; bases unmatched to any gene: 11. Looked up from germline, CDR1 is SGHVS and CDR2 is FQNEAQ. The full variable domain, rest sourced from reference TRBV7-8 and TRBJ2-7, is GAGVSQSPRYKVAKRGQDVALRCDPISGHVSLFWYQQALGQGPEFLTYFQNEAQLDKSGLPSDRFFAERPEGSVSTLKIQRTQQEDSAVYLCASSISGASGDEQYFGPGTRLTVT.

This clonotype was found a few times. The J gene is TRBJ2-4, the V gene TRBV2; TRBD2 matches 10 bases. CDR3 length: 19 residues. Trimming cost V 4 bases and J 4 bases; bases outside gene matches: 16. Germline CDR1 reads SNHLY; CDR2 reads FYNNEI. For the CDR3, the DNA is TGTGCCAGCAGTGGCCCCGCGCTAGCGGGAGCAAGAGGAAAAAACATTCAGTACTTC. This translates into CASSGPALAGARGKNIQYF.

This clonotype was seen repeatedly, ten times or more. The rearrangement links TRBV9 to TRBJ2-7; 9 bases map to TRBD1. V was pared by 3 bases and J by 0 bases, with 7 bases of the junction left unmatched. The germline CDR1 and CDR2 sequences are SGDLS and YYNGEE. The length of the CDR3 is 16 residues. This CDR3 reads CASSAHGGQGSYEQYF. The CDR3 coding sequence is TGTGCCAGCAGCGCCCACGGGGGACAGGGCTCCTACGAGCAGTACTTC.

At least ten counts were recorded for this clonotype. The chain couples TRBV27 to TRBJ2-7; tentatively, D is TRBD1 or TRBD2 (5 bases each). Trimming pared 2 bases from V and 2 bases from J, leaving 19 bases between. CDR1 is MNHEY and CDR2 is SMNVEV in the germline V gene (reference sequence). The CDR3 covers 17 residues. The CDR3 sequence is CASSLGGRARAAYEQYF. As DNA, the CDR3 is TGTGCCAGCAGTTTAGGGGGTCGGGCCAGGGCTGCCTACGAGCAGTACTTC.

The gene calls are TRBV20-1 and TRBJ2-3; 7 bases match TRBD1. The trim removed 6 bases at V and 2 bases at J, leaving 14 bases unmatched. Germline values: CDR1 DFQATT, CDR2 SNEGSKA (reference sequence). The length of the CDR3 is 16 residues. CDR3 loop: CSARPRQGWVTDTQYF. The CDR3 nucleotides read TGCAGTGCCCGCCCTCGACAGGGATGGGTCACAGATACGCAGTATTTT.

This clonotype was found once. A much larger clone is a single base away; this may be a read error. The V gene is TRBV28, the J gene TRBJ2-7; D is ambiguous. Germline V gene sequence: CDR1 MDHEN, CDR2 SYDVKM. Trimming cost V 5 bases and J 4 bases, with 9 bases left between them. The CDR3 totals 12 residues. The CDR3 reads CASSPPWYEQYF. The CDR3 DNA sequence: TGTGCCAGCAGTCCCCCGTGGTACGAGCAGTACTTC.

This clonotype was picked up many times. The chain has TRBV29-1 and TRBJ1-2; the D gene is possibly TRBD1 (5 bases). The CDR3 loop spans 11 amino acids. V was clipped by 7 bases and J by 8 bases, with 14 bases between them. The germline CDR1 and CDR2 sequences are SQVTM and ANQGSEA. In nucleotides, the CDR3 is TGCAGCGGGGGCGGGACGGACGGCTACACCTTC. This codes for CSGGGTDGYTF.

This clonotype was detected many times. The chain employs TRBV12-3 or TRBV12-4 and TRBJ2-7; 7 bases are a match to TRBD2. After removal of 5 bases from V and 0 bases from J, the junction contained 7 bases not matched to a gene. There are 15 residues in the CDR3. The CDR3 sequence: CASSLGGGGSYEQYF. CDR3 in DNA: TGTGCCAGCAGTCTTGGGGGGGGAGGCTCCTACGAGCAGTACTTC.

This clonotype was counted at least ten times. The rearrangement joins TRBV20-1 to TRBJ2-5; no reliable D call. Trimming took off 4 bases at V and 1 base at J, with 7 bases between the two ends. The CDR3 spans 12 residues. Germline CDR1 reads DFQATT; CDR2 reads SNEGSKA (reference sequence). The chain's CDR3 is CSANAGQETQYF. DNA of the CDR3: TGCAGTGCTAACGCAGGCCAAGAGACCCAGTACTTC.

This clonotype was observed many times. The V call is TRBV29-1, the J call TRBJ2-7; D unresolved. Deletions cut 4 bases from V and 4 bases from J, with 14 bases between. The length of the CDR3 is 13 residues. Germline V CDR1 and CDR2: SQVTM, ANQGSEA. CDR3 sequence reads: CSVVPRQGYEQYF. The CDR3, as DNA: TGCAGCGTTGTCCCCCGCCAAGGGTACGAGCAGTACTTC.

This clonotype has at least ten counts. The genes are TRBV29-1 and TRBJ1-4; unclear D gene. V was clipped by 5 bases and J by 7 bases, with 17 bases between them. The germline V gene has CDR1 SQVTM and CDR2 ANQGSEA. The CDR3 loop spans 14 amino acids. The CDR3 loop reads CSVFTGPATEKLFF. CDR3 coding DNA: TGCAGCGTTTTCACCGGGCCTGCTACTGAAAAACTGTTTTTT.

This clonotype was observed many times. The rearrangement links TRBV6-2 or TRBV6-3 to TRBJ2-5, with 8 bases aligning to TRBD1. V dropped 0 bases and J dropped 0; count of bases not matched to a gene: 21. The CDR3 is 22 residues long. Germline lookup yields CDR1 MNHEY and CDR2 SVGEGT. The CDR3 protein is CASSYSGPHRGLSGPHQETQYF. The CDR3 DNA reads as TGTGCCAGCAGTTACTCCGGCCCCCACAGGGGGTTAAGCGGGCCACACCAAGAGACCCAGTACTTC.

For this clonotype: A read error may be the cause here, since a much bigger clone is one base away. The rearrangement uses TRBV5-1 and TRBJ1-2; unclear D gene. Trimming removed 7 bases from V and 12 bases from J, with 7 bases in between. Germline assignment: CDR1 SGHRS and CDR2 YFSETQ. The CDR3 is made up of 8 amino acids. The CDR3 nucleotides read TGCGCCAGCCCTTTCGACACCTTC. It codes for CASPFDTF.

The sample holds many counts of this clonotype. The chain links TRBV12-3 or TRBV12-4 to TRBJ2-2; D not certain. Trimming left V 3 bases short and J 10 bases short, with 9 bases between. The CDR3 length is 12 residues. This CDR3 is CASSFWTLELFF. The CDR3 DNA sequence: TGTGCCAGCAGTTTTTGGACCCTGGAGCTGTTTTTT.

This clonotype showed up many times. This sequence joins TRBV7-3 and TRBJ2-3, with 11 bases lining up with TRBD2. V dropped 3 bases and J dropped 2; count of bases not matched to a gene: 4. The CDR3 totals 16 residues. Germline V gene lookup returns CDR1 SGHTA and CDR2 FQGTGA. DNA of the CDR3: TGTGCCAGCAGCTTTAGCGGGGGGGCTACCACAGATACGCAGTATTTT. Translating gives CASSFSGGATTDTQYF.

This clonotype was detected ten times or more. The gene calls are TRBV5-6 and TRBJ2-5; D may be TRBD2 (6 bases). V gave up 2 bases and J gave up 2 bases, with 10 bases separating them. The CDR3 has 14 residues. The V gene's germline CDR1 is SGHDT and CDR2 YYEEEE. CDR3 in amino acids: CASSFRRGQETQYF. The CDR3 DNA reads as TGTGCCAGCAGCTTCCGGCGGGGTCAAGAGACCCAGTACTTC.

This clonotype has a count of ten or more. The J gene is TRBJ2-7, the V gene TRBV12-3 or TRBV12-4; the D gene is possibly TRBD2 (6 bases). V lost 7 bases and J lost 6, with 10 bases in between. CDR3 size: 11 residues. The CDR3 spells CASTMGGEQYF. DNA of the CDR3: TGTGCCAGCACCATGGGGGGCGAGCAGTACTTC.

Many counts were recorded for this clonotype. The V call is TRBV5-1, the J call TRBJ1-1; TRBD1 matches 9 bases. The germline CDR1 and CDR2 sequences are SGHRS and YFSETQ. This CDR3 spans 17 amino acids. The trim removed 0 bases at V and 0 bases at J, leaving 6 bases unmatched. The CDR3 sequence is CASSLGGQGWVNTEAFF. Written as DNA, the CDR3 is TGCGCCAGCAGCTTGGGGGGACAGGGCTGGGTGAACACTGAAGCTTTCTTT.

J is TRBJ2-5 and V is TRBV5-1, with TRBD2 matching 10 bases. This CDR3 region has 18 residues. The ends lost 1 base at V and 2 bases at J; junction bases unmatched: 11. The germline gives CDR1 SGHRS, CDR2 YFSETQ. CDR3 protein: CASSLYLAGAAGQETQYF. The CDR3 region has the DNA TGCGCCAGCAGCTTGTACCTAGCGGGAGCGGCGGGGCAAGAGACCCAGTACTTC.

This clonotype was recorded at least ten times. The V and J genes are TRBV4-2 and TRBJ2-7; the match to TRBD2 covers 7 bases. The CDR3 sequence is 14 residues long. V dropped 0 bases and J dropped 5; count of bases not matched to a gene: 4. Germline CDR1 and CDR2: LGHNA and YNFKEQ. DNA for the CDR3: TGTGCCAGCAGCCAAGATCGACTAGCCCACGAGCAGTACTTC. Its protein product is CASSQDRLAHEQYF.

Notes on this clonotype: A read error may be the cause here, since a much bigger clone is one base away. The chain couples TRBV12-3 or TRBV12-4 to TRBJ1-3; no reliable D call. This CDR3 is built from 16 residues. CDR3 sequence (DNA): TGTGCCAGCAGTTTAGGTCGACTTTTCTCTGGAAACACCATACATTTT. Amino acid sequence: CASSLGRLFSGNTIHF.

Comments on this clonotype: A much bigger clone sits one base away, suggesting this may be a read error. This chain uses TRBV12-3 or TRBV12-4 with TRBJ2-2; TRBD2 matches at 8 bases. The CDR3 contains 14 residues. This CDR3 is CASSHSGVAGEPFF. DNA for the CDR3: TGTGCCAGCAGTCATAGCGGGGTAGCCGGGGAGCCGTTTTTT.

This clonotype was seen more than once but under ten times. The V call is TRBV18, the J call TRBJ1-2; D may be TRBD1 (5 bases). Trimming cost V 5 bases and J 0 bases, with 10 bases left between them. The CDR3 is 14 residues long. Germline V gene data show CDR1 as KGHSH and CDR2 as LQKENI. DNA for the CDR3: TGTGCCAGCTCAGGAGGGGCCGCTAACTATGGCTACACCTTC. Protein: CASSGGAANYGYTF.

Ten or more counts support this clonotype. The chain employs TRBV20-1 and TRBJ2-5; D is unresolved. The CDR3 is 13 residues long. The germline V gene encodes CDR1 DFQATT and CDR2 SNEGSKA (reference sequence). Trimming removed 6 bases from V and 5 bases from J, with 16 bases in between. The CDR3 spells CSASRAVGETQYF. Written as DNA, the CDR3 is TGCAGTGCGTCCCGTGCCGTTGGGGAGACCCAGTACTTC.